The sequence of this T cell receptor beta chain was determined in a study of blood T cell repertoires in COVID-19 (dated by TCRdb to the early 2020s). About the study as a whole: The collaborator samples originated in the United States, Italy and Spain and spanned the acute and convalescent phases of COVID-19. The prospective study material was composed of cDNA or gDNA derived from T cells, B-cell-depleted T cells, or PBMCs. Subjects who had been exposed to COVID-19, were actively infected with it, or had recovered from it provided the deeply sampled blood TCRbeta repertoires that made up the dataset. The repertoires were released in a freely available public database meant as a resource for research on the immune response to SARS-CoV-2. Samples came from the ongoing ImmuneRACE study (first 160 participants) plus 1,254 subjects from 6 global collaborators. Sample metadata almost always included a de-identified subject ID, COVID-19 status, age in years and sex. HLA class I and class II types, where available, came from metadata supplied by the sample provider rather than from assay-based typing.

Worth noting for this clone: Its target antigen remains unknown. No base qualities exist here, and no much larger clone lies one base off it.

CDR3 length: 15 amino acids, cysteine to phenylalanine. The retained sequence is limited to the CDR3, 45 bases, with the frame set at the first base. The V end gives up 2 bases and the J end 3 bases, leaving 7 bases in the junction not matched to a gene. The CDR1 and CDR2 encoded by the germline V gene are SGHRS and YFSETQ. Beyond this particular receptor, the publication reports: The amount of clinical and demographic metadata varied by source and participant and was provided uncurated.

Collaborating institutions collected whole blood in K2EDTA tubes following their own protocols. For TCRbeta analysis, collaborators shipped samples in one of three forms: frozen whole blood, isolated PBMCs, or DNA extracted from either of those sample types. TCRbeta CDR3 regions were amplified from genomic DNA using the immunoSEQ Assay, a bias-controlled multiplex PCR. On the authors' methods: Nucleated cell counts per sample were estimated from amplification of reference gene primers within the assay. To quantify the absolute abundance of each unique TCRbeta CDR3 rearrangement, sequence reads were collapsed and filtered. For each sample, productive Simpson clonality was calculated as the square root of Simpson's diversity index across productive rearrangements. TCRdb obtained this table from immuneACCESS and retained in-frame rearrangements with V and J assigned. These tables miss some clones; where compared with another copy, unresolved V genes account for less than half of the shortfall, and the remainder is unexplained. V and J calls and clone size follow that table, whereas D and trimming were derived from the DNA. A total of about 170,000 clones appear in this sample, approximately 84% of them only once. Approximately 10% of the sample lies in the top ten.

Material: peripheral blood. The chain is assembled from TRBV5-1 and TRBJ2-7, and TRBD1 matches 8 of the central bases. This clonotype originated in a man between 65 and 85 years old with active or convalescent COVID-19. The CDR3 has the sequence CASSLGAGGLYEQYF. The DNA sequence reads TGCGCCAGCAGCTTAGGAGCAGGGGGCCTCTACGAGCAGTACTTC.